What follows describes a single TCR beta chain. The data were taken from a study of technical replicates of blood from a few donors. Only in-frame clones appear in the TCRdb table, and some are missing; sequencing was by immunoSEQ multiplex PCR. The sample has approximately 18,000 clones, approximately 80% seen once. Germline-derived CDR1 and CDR2 are KGHSH and LQKENI. V was pared by 8 bases and J by 4 bases, with 5 bases of the junction left unmatched. The CDR3 totals 13 residues. The J gene is TRBJ2-5, the V gene TRBV18; 9 positions agree with TRBD2. The clonotype originates from a human donor in good health. Some clones in this sample may be carry-over from other donors' samples. Sequencing input: PBMCs. Here the CDR3 reads CASQVLAGETQYF. CDR3 DNA: TGTGCCAGCCAGGTACTAGCGGGAGAGACCCAGTACTTC.